Below, one T cell receptor beta chain is given with its context. The antigen is not known. The CDR3 loop spans 15 amino acids. Germline-derived CDR1 and CDR2 are MRHNA and SNTAGT. V lost 0 bases, J lost 4 bases, and 12 bases lay in between. TCRdb keeps only in-frame clones here, not all; method: immunoSEQ multiplex PCR. The sample includes 650,000 to 800,000 clones, over 55% of them seen just once. This entry is derived from a study of shared clonotypes between healthy human individuals. Whole-study results and caveats: Non-shared clonotypes had lower generation probabilities than those shared by all four donors.

The V gene is TRBV6-4, the J gene TRBJ1-1; D gene ambiguous. Sample: memory CD4+ T cells sorted from blood. Described subset: CD45RA-negative fraction. This receptor was identified in a woman in her 30s in good health. CDR3 region: CASSDSGRLGTEAFF. For the CDR3, the DNA is TGTGCCAGCAGTGACTCAGGTCGTCTGGGCACTGAAGCTTTCTTT.